This passage covers 17 T cell receptor beta chains from one sample sequenced in a study of blood T cell repertoires in COVID-19 (dated by TCRdb to about 2020). The library relied on the immunoSEQ multiplex PCR assay. TCRdb took this table from immuneACCESS and kept in-frame rearrangements with V and J called. Such tables lack part of the clones; where checked against another copy, unresolved V genes explain under half of the gap, and the rest is unexplained. Recorded for this sample are 150,000 or so clones; roughly 84% of them occurred a single time. The ten largest clones add up to roughly 8% of the sample. The sample comprised PBMCs or T cells enriched from blood (not recorded which). These receptors all come from a woman aged 50 to 60 who had recovered from COVID-19.

The chain carries TRBV19 and TRBJ2-6; no reliable D call. The length of the CDR3 is 15 residues. CDR1 LNHDA and CDR2 SQIVND come from the germline V gene (reference sequence). Trimming removed 7 bases from V and 0 bases from J, with 10 bases in between. CDR3 coding DNA: TGTGCCAGTACCTTAGGAGACTCTGGGGCCAACGTCCTGACTTTC. Its translation: CASTLGDSGANVLTF.

This clone has just one count. This chain links TRBV7-8 with TRBJ2-6; TRBD1 matches at 9 bases. CDR1 and CDR2 (germline): SGHVS, FQNEAQ. This CDR3 has 18 amino acids. Trimming cost V 3 bases and J 0 bases; bases outside gene matches: 6. CDR3 region: CASSLAGTGNSGANVLTF. Written as DNA, the CDR3 is TGTGCCAGCAGCTTGGCCGGGACAGGGAACTCTGGGGCCAACGTCCTGACTTTC.

This clone was picked up one time. The genes are TRBV6-5 and TRBJ1-1; D is ambiguous. The CDR3 extends over 13 amino acids. Germline lookup yields CDR1 MNHEY and CDR2 SVGAGI. Trimming pared 7 bases from V and 12 bases from J, leaving 21 bases between. The CDR3 nucleotides are TGTGCCAGCACCCTAGGCCAGAGAGAAGCAACTTTCTTT. It is translated as CASTLGQREATFF.

This clone occurred a few times. This sequence joins TRBV7-2 and TRBJ2-7; 9 bases align to TRBD1. CDR3 length equals 14 residues. Germline V gives CDR1 SGHTA, CDR2 FQGNSA. J gave up 3 bases and V 5 bases, and 5 bases lay outside the gene matches. The chain's CDR3 is CASSLGTGNYEQYF. CDR3 coding DNA: TGTGCCAGCAGCCTCGGGACAGGGAACTACGAGCAGTACTTC. Full variable domain (outside the CDR3, taken from reference TRBV7-2 and TRBJ2-7): GAGVSQSPSNKVTEKGKDVELRCDPISGHTALYWYRQSLGQGLEFLIYFQGNSAPDKSGLPSDRFSAERTGGSVSTLTIQRTQQEDSAVYLCASSLGTGNYEQYFGPGTRLTVT.

The chain combines TRBV7-9 with TRBJ2-3; maybe TRBD2 (6 bases). Per the germline V gene, CDR1 is SEHNR and CDR2 is FQNEAQ (reference sequence). This CDR3 is 13 amino acids long. Trimming took 0 bases from V and 5 from J, leaving 6 bases between them. In nucleotides, the CDR3 is TGTGCCAGCAGCTTAGCGGGACTAGATACGCAGTATTTT. The encoded protein is CASSLAGLDTQYF.

The chain recombines TRBV5-1 with TRBJ1-5; tentatively, D is TRBD1 (5 bases). The V end lost 2 bases, the J end lost 5 bases, and 17 bases lay between the germline ends. The CDR3 loop spans 16 amino acids. CDR1 SGHRS and CDR2 YFSETQ come from the germline V gene. CDR3 protein: CASSFGASGPHQPQHF. In DNA, the CDR3 is TGCGCCAGCAGCTTTGGAGCGTCAGGGCCCCATCAGCCCCAGCATTTT.

The genes are TRBV2 and TRBJ2-7; TRBD1 agrees at 9 bases. V shed 8 bases and J 4 bases; nucleotides not matched to a gene: 9. The CDR3 is 14 residues long. Germline CDR1 SNHLY, CDR2 FYNNEI. The CDR3 here is CASRRTGVSYEQYF. CDR3 sequence (DNA): TGTGCCAGCCGAAGGACAGGGGTTTCTTACGAGCAGTACTTC.

The V and J genes are TRBV27 and TRBJ2-7, with 8 bases fitting TRBD1. Germline V lookup: CDR1 MNHEY, CDR2 SMNVEV (reference sequence). The CDR3 is made up of 16 amino acids. J lost 0 bases, V lost 2 bases, and 6 bases had no gene match. CDR3 sequence reads: CASSLQGARPSYEQYF. Written as DNA, the CDR3 is TGTGCCAGCAGTTTACAGGGGGCGCGCCCCTCCTACGAGCAGTACTTC.

In this sample, this clone turned up once. The chain carries TRBV7-2 and TRBJ1-3; D unclear. There are 15 residues in the CDR3. Between the trimmed V and J ends, which lost 2 bases and 4 bases, there was a span of 12 bases. Germline CDR1 and CDR2: SGHTA and FQGNSA. CDR3 loop: CASSLSLGGGNTIYF. The DNA for the CDR3 is TGTGCCAGCAGCTTATCCCTTGGCGGAGGAAACACCATATATTTT.

V gene TRBV19 combines with J gene TRBJ2-1; D uncertain. The V and J ends lost 2 bases and 7 bases respectively, with 6 bases between them. The CDR3 is 12 amino acids. Germline CDR1 LNHDA, CDR2 SQIVND (reference sequence). CDR3 residues: CASSITRNEQFF. The CDR3 region has the DNA TGTGCCAGTAGTATAACCAGGAATGAGCAGTTCTTC.

The rearrangement links TRBV7-2 to TRBJ1-4; the D gene is possibly TRBD1 (6 bases). V lost 5 bases and J 7 bases, leaving 11 bases between the germline ends. The CDR3 loop spans 13 amino acids. The germline V gene has CDR1 SGHTA and CDR2 FQGNSA. In DNA, the CDR3 is TGTGCCAGCAGCAACAGGGCGGGTGAAAAACTGTTTTTT. As protein: CASSNRAGEKLFF.

V usage is TRBV5-1 and J usage is TRBJ2-2; TRBD1 matches 8 bases. This CDR3 has 15 amino acids. The germline V gene encodes CDR1 SGHRS and CDR2 YFSETQ. The V segment lost 7 bases and the J segment 4 bases; nucleotides outside the gene matches: 9. This chain's CDR3 is CASGDTGGFTGELFF. The CDR3 DNA reads as TGCGCCAGCGGGGATACAGGGGGGTTCACCGGGGAGCTGTTTTTT.

This rearrangement joins TRBV5-5 to TRBJ2-5; possible D gene TRBD1, 5 bases. From germline, CDR1 is SGHKS and CDR2 YYEKEE (reference sequence). The CDR3 sequence is 13 residues long. Trimming cost V 0 bases and J 3 bases, with 6 bases left between them. CDR3 sequence (DNA): TGTGCCAGCAGCTTGGGCAGGGAAGAGACCCAGTACTTC. Its translation: CASSLGREETQYF.

J is TRBJ2-1 and V is TRBV9, with D possibly TRBD2 on 6 matching bases. V lost 4 bases and J lost 2, with 28 bases in between. The CDR3 extends over 20 amino acids. Looked up from germline, CDR1 is SGDLS and CDR2 is YYNGEE. CDR3 bases: TGTGCCAGCAGCCCTGGGGGGTATAGGACTGCCTCGAGGACCTACAATGAGCAGTTCTTC. This sequence encodes CASSPGGYRTASRTYNEQFF.

The chain's CDR3 is CASSLNPTGINSPLHF. Here the CDR3 DNA reads TGTGCCAGCAGCCTGAACCCTACAGGAATTAATTCACCCCTCCACTTT. This rearrangement joins TRBV9 to TRBJ1-6, with D tentatively TRBD1 (5 bases). V was trimmed by 4 bases and J by 6 bases, leaving 17 bases between them. CDR1 and CDR2 from the germline V gene are SGDLS and YYNGEE. CDR3 length: 16 residues.

V gene TRBV29-1 combines with J gene TRBJ2-2; 10 bases agree with TRBD2. From germline, CDR1 is SQVTM and CDR2 ANQGSEA. The CDR3 covers 15 residues. The ends lost 1 base at V and 8 bases at J; junction bases unmatched: 7. This CDR3 is CSVEVQNSGRGELFF. As DNA, the CDR3 is TGCAGCGTTGAAGTTCAAAATAGCGGGAGGGGGGAGCTGTTTTTT.

This clone was seen a handful of times. The chain links TRBV7-8 to TRBJ1-5; 10 bases line up with TRBD1. Germline trimming cut 5 bases from V and 5 bases from J; bases unmatched to any gene: 6. The V gene's germline CDR1 is SGHVS and CDR2 FQNEAQ. This CDR3 has 15 amino acids. The CDR3 bases are TGTGCCAGCAGCAACGGACAGGGGGGATATCAGCCCCAGCATTTT. As protein: CASSNGQGGYQPQHF. Based on the CDR3 plus reference TRBV7-8 and TRBJ1-5, the full variable domain is GAGVSQSPRYKVAKRGQDVALRCDPISGHVSLFWYQQALGQGPEFLTYFQNEAQLDKSGLPSDRFFAERPEGSVSTLKIQRTQQEDSAVYLCASSNGQGGYQPQHFGDGTRLSIL.